This T cell receptor (beta chain) came from a study of T cells in Graves' hyperthyroidism and ophthalmopathy. General study findings and limits: Among thyroid clonotypes expanded above 0.001, most also appeared in blood. Ophthalmopathy cases were set apart from stable hyperthyroidism by a 13 V-J model.

Amplification of TCR beta CDR3 regions used RNA as the template. Researchers ran a first-round RT-PCR on the TCR CDR3 using the HTBI primer set. TCRdb itself ran the multiplex PCR reads through MiXCR, one entry per CDR3 protein. The sample includes 300,000 to 350,000 distinct CDR3 sequences, approximately 17% of them seen just once. Germline V lookup: CDR1 SEHNR, CDR2 FQNEAQ (reference sequence). Trimming took 0 bases from V and 4 from J, leaving 10 bases between them. This CDR3 region has 14 residues. The study enrolled patients aged 18 to 65 with newly diagnosed hyperthyroidism of under 2 months' duration. This clonotype appeared many times. Its antigen is not known.

This clonotype was obtained from a man aged 25 to 40 with Graves' hyperthyroidism. This rearrangement joins TRBV7-9 to TRBJ2-7; maybe TRBD1 (6 bases). The specimen was blood. The chain's CDR3 is CASSLAGRGYEQYF. CDR3 bases: TGTGCCAGCAGCTTAGCTGGCAGGGGTTACGAGCAGTACTTC.